This record covers a single TCR beta chain. Germline V lookup: CDR1 SGHRS, CDR2 YFSETQ. Trimming pared 4 bases from V and 0 bases from J, leaving 15 bases between. CDR3 size: 16 residues. The data stem from a study of control samples from healthy donors and cancer patients. Some clones are missing from TCRdb's copy, which holds only in-frame ones; the method was immunoSEQ multiplex PCR. Of about 160,000 clones detected, roughly 94% appear once; the ten largest clones hold around 9.3%. The material sequenced was blood. The V call is TRBV5-1, the J call TRBJ2-3; maybe TRBD2 (6 bases). The TCR originated in a woman aged 40 to 50 in good health. The CDR3 DNA reads as TGCGCCAGCAGCCCCCCCGACGGGACTAGCACAGATACGCAGTATTTT. Encoded protein: CASSPPDGTSTDTQYF.